This T cell receptor (beta chain) is drawn from a study of T cell changes during pregnancy in multiple sclerosis. Germline CDR1 reads LNHDA; CDR2 reads SQIVND (reference sequence). CDR3 length: 14 amino acids. The V and J ends lost 5 bases and 6 bases, in that order; junction bases with no gene match: 8. The method was immunoSEQ multiplex PCR; TCRdb's version includes in-frame clones alone and lacks a portion of them. The sample lists about 53,000 clones, about nine tenths occurring once. The gene calls are TRBV19 and TRBJ2-5; TRBD1 matches at 8 bases. This receptor was identified in a female donor with multiple sclerosis, enrolled in a pregnancy study. The sample was CD8+ T cells from peripheral blood mononuclear cells, taken before pregnancy. The CDR3 DNA sequence: TGTGCCAGTAGTGTCGCAGGGGGCGGGCAGACCCAGTACTTC. Amino acids: CASSVAGGGQTQYF. The full variable domain, rest sourced from reference TRBV19 and TRBJ2-5, is DGGITQSPKYLFRKEGQNVTLSCEQNLNHDAMYWYRQDPGQGLRLIYYSQIVNDFQKGDIAEGYSVSREKKESFPLTVTSAQKNPTAFYLCASSVAGGGQTQYFGPGTRLLVL.